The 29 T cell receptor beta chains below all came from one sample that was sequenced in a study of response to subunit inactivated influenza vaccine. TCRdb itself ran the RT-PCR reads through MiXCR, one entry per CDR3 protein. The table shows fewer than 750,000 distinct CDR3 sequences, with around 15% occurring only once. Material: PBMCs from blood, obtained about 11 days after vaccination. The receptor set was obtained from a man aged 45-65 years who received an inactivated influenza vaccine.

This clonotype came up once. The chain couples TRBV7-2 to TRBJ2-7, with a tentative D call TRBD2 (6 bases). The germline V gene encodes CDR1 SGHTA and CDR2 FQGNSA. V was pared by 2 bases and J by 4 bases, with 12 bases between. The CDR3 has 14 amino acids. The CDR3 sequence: CASSLQSGTYEQYF. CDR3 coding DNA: TGTGCCAGCAGCTTACAGTCCGGGACTTACGAGCAGTACTTC.

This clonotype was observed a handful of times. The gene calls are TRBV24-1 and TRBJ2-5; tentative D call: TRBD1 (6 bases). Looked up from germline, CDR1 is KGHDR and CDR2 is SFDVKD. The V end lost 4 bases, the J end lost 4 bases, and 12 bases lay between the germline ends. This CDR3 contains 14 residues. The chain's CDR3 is CATSDRTVLETQYF. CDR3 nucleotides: TGTGCCACCAGTGACCGGACAGTCCTAGAGACCCAGTACTTC.

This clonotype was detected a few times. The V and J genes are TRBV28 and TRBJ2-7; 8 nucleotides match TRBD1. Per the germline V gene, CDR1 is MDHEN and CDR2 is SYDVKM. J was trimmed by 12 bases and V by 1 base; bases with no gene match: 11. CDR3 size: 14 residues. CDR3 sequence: CASSLYGSDREPYF. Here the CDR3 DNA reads TGTGCCAGCAGTTTATATGGCTCGGACAGGGAACCGTACTTC. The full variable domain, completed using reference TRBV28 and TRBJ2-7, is DVKVTQSSRYLVKRTGEKVFLECVQDMDHENMFWYRQDPGLGLRLIYFSYDVKMKEKGDIPEGYSVSREKKERFSLILESASTNQTSMYLCASSLYGSDREPYFGPGTRLTVT.

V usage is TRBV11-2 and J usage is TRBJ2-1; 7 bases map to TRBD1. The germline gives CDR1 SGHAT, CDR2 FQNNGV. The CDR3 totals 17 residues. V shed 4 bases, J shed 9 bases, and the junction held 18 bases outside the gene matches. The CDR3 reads CASSSLLGAGGIVEQFF. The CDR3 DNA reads TGTGCCAGCAGCTCTCTGCTGGGGGCAGGGGGTATTGTTGAGCAGTTCTTC.

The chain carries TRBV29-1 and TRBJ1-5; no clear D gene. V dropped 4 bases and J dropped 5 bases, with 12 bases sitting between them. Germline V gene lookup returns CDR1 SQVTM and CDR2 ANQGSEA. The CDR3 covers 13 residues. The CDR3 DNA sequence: TGCAGCGTTGCCGGGGAACGCGATCAGCCCCAGCATTTT. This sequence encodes CSVAGERDQPQHF.

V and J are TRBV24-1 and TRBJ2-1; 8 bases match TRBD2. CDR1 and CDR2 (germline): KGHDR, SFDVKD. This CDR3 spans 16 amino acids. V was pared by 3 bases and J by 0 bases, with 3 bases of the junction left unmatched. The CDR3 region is CATSDPRGDSYNEQFF. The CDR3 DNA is TGTGCCACCAGTGATCCGCGGGGGGACTCCTACAATGAGCAGTTCTTC.

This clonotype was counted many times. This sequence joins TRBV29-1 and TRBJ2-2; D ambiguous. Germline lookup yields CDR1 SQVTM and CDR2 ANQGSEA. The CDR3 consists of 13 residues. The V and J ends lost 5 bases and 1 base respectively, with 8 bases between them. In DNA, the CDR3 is TGCAGCGTTCTAACGGAGAACACCGGGGAGCTGTTTTTT. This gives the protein CSVLTENTGELFF.

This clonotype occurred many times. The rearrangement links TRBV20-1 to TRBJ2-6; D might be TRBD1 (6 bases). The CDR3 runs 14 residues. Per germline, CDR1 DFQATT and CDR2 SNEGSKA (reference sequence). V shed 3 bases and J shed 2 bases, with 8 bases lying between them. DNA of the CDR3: TGCAGTGCTAGTGGGGGCGCTGGGGCCAACGTCCTGACTTTC. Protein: CSASGGAGANVLTF.

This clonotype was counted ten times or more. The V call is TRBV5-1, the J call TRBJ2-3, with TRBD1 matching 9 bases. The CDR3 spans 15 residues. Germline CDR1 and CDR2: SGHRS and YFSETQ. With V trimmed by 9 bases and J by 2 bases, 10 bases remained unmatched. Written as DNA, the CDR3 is TGCGCCACCAGGACAGGGGTCCCATCCACAGATACGCAGTATTTT. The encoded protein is CATRTGVPSTDTQYF.

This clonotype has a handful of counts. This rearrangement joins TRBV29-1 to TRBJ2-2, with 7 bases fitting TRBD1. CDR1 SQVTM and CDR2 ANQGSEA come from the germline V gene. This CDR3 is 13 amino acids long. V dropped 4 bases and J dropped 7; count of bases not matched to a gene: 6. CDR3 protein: CSVGRGSGGELFF. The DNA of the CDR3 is TGCAGCGTTGGCAGGGGGTCGGGCGGGGAGCTGTTTTTT.

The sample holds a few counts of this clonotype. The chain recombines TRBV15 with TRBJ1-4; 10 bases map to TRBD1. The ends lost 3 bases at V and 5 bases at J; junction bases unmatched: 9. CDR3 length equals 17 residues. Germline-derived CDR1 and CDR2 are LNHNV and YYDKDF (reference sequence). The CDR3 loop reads CATSSWDRGGFNEKLFF. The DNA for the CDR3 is TGTGCCACCAGCAGTTGGGACAGGGGCGGGTTCAATGAAAAACTGTTTTTT.

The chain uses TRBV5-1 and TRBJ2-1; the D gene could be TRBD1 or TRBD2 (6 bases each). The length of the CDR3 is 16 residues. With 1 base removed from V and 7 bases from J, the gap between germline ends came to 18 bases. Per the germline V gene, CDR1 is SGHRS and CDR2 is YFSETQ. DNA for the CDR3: TGCGCCAGCAGCTTGTGGGGGGCTTGGGGAAGTAATGAGCAGTTCTTC. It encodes CASSLWGAWGSNEQFF.

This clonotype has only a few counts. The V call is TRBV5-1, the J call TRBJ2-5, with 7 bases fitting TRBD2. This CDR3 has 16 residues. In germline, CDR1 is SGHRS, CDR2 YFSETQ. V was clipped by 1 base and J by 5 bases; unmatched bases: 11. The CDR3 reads CASSLWRGPGGETQYF. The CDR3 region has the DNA TGCGCCAGCAGCTTGTGGAGAGGTCCGGGAGGCGAGACCCAGTACTTC.

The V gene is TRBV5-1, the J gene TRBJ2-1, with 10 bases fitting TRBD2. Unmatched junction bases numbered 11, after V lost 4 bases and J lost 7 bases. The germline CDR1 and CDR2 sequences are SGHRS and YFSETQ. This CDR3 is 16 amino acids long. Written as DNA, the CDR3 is TGCGCCAGCAGCCCGATAGCGGGGGGATCCCCTAATGAGCAGTTCTTC. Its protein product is CASSPIAGGSPNEQFF.

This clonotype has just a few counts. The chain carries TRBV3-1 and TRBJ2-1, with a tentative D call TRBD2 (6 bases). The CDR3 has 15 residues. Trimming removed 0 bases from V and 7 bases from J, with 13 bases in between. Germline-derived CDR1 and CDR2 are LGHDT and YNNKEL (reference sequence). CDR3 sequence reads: CASSQEGLGRNEQFF. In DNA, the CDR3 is TGTGCCAGCAGCCAAGAAGGGCTAGGGAGGAATGAGCAGTTCTTC.

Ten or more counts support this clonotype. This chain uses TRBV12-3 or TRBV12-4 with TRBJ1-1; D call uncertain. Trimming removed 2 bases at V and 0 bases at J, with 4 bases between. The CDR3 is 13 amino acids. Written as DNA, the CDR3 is TGTGCCAGCAGTTTAAGGGTGAACACTGAAGCTTTCTTT. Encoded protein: CASSLRVNTEAFF.

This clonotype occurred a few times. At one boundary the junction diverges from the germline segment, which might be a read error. The chain's CDR3 is CASSLAGLVGGRDF. The CDR3 DNA reads as TGTGCCAGCAGCTTAGCGGGACTAGTCGGCGGCCGAGACTTC. This rearrangement joins TRBV7-8 to TRBJ2-7, with 8 bases that match TRBD2. CDR3 length: 14 amino acids. Germline CDR1 and CDR2: SGHVS and FQNEAQ. The variable domain in full, with the rest retrieved from reference TRBV7-8 and TRBJ2-7, is GAGVSQSPRYKVAKRGQDVALRCDPISGHVSLFWYQQALGQGPEFLTYFQNEAQLDKSGLPSDRFFAERPEGSVSTLKIQRTQQEDSAVYLCASSLAGLVGGRDFGPGTRLTVT.

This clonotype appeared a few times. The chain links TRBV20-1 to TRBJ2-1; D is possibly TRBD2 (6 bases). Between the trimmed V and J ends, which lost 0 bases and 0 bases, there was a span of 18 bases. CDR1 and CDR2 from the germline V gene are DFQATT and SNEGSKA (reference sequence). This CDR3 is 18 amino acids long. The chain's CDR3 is CSARDGRIGSSSYNEQFF. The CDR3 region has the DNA TGCAGTGCTAGAGATGGGAGGATCGGGTCGAGCTCCTACAATGAGCAGTTCTTC.

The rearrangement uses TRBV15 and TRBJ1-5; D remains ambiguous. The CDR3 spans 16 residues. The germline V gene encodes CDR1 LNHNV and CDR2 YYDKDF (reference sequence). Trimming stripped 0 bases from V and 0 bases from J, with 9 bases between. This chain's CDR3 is CATSRDPSYSNQPQHF. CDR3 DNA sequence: TGTGCCACCAGCAGAGACCCCAGTTATAGCAATCAGCCCCAGCATTTT.

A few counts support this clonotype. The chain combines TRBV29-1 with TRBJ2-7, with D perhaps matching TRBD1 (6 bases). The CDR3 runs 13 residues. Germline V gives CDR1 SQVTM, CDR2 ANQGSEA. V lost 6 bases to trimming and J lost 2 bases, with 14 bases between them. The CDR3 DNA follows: TGCAGCGTAGAGACAGGCTTTCCCTACGAGCAGTACTTC. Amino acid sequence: CSVETGFPYEQYF.

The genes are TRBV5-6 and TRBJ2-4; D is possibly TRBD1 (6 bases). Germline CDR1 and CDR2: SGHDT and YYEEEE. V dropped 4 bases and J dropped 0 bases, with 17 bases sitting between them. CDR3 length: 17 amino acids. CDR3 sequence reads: CASSPSKQGRAKNIQYF. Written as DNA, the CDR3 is TGTGCCAGCAGCCCGTCAAAACAGGGACGAGCCAAAAACATTCAGTACTTC.

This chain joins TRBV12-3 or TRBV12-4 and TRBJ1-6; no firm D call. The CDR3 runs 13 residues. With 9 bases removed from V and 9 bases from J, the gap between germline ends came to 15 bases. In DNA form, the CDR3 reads TGTGCCAGTTCGGAGCAGCACCTTTCACCCCTCCACTTT. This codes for CASSEQHLSPLHF.

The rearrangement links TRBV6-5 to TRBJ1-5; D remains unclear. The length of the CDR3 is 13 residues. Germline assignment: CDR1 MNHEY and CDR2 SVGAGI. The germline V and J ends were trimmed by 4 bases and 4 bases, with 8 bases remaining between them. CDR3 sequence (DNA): TGTGCCAGCAGTTCCCGGGAGAATCAGCCCCAGCATTTT. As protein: CASSSRENQPQHF.

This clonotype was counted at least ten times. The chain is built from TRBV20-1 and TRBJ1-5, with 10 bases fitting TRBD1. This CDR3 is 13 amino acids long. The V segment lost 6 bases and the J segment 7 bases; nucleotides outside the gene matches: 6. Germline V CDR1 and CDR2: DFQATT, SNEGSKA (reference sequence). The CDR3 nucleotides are TGCAGTGCCGGAGACAGGGGGCGGCAGCCCCAGCATTTT. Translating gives CSAGDRGRQPQHF.

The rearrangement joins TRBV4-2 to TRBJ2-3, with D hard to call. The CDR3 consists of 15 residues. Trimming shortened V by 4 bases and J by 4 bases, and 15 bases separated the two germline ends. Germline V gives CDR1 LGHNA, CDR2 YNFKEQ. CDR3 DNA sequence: TGTGCCAGCAGCCCTTCAGCGAATACCGCAGATACGCAGTATTTT. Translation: CASSPSANTADTQYF.

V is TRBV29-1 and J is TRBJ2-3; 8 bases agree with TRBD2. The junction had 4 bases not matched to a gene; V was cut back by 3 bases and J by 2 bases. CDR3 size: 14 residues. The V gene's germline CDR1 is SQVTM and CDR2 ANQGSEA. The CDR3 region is CSVDQRGNTDTQYF. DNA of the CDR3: TGCAGCGTTGATCAGCGGGGGAACACAGATACGCAGTATTTT.

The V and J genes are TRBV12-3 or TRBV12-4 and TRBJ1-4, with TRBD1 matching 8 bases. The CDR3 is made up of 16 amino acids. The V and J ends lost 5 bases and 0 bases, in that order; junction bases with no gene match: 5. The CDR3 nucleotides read TGTGCCAGCAGTCTAGGACAGGGAGCAACTAATGAAAAACTGTTTTTT. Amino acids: CASSLGQGATNEKLFF.

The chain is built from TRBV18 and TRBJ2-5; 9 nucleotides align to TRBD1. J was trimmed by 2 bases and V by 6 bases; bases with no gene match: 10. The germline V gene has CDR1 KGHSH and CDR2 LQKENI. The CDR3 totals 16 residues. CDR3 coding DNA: TGTGCCAGCTCCGCATGGCGGGACAGGGCGCAAGAGACCCAGTACTTC. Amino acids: CASSAWRDRAQETQYF. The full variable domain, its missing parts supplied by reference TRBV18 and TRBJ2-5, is NAGVMQNPRHLVRRRGQEARLRCSPMKGHSHVYWYRQLPEEGLKFMVYLQKENIIDESGMPKERFSAEFPKEGPSILRIQQVVRGDSAAYFCASSAWRDRAQETQYFGPGTRLLVL.

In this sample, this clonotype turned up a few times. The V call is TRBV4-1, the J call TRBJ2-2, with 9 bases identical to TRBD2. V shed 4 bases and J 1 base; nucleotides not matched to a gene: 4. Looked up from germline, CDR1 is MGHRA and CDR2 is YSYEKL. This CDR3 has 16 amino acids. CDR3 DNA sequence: TGCGCCAGCAGCCTAAGACTAGCGGAGAACACCGGGGAGCTGTTTTTT. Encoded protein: CASSLRLAENTGELFF.